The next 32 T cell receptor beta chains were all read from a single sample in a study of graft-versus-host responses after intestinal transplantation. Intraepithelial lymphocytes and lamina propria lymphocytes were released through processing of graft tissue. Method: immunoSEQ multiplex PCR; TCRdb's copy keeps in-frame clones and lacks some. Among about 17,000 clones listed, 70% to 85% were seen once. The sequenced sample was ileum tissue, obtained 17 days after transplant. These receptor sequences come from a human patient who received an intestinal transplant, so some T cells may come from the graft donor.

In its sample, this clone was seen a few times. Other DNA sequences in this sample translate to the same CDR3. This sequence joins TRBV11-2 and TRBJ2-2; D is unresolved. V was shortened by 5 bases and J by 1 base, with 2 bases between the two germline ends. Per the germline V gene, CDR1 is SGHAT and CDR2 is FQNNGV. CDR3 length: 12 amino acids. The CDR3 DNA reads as TGTGCCAGCAGCAGGAACACCGGGGAGCTGTTTTTT. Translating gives CASSRNTGELFF.

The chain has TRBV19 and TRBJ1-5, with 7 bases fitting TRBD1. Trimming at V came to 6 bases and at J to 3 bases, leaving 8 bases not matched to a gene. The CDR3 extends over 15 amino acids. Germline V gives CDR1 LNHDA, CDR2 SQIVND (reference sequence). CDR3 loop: CASSEMGQPNQPQHF. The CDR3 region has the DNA TGTGCCAGTAGCGAAATGGGACAGCCCAATCAGCCCCAGCATTTT. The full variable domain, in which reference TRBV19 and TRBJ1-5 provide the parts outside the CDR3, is DGGITQSPKYLFRKEGQNVTLSCEQNLNHDAMYWYRQDPGQGLRLIYYSQIVNDFQKGDIAEGYSVSREKKESFPLTVTSAQKNPTAFYLCASSEMGQPNQPQHFGDGTRLSIL.

The CDR3 DNA reads as TGTGCCAGCAGCGCTCCACGGGAGGGGCATAGAGGATATGGCTACACCTTC. This gives the protein CASSAPREGHRGYGYTF. The J gene is TRBJ1-2, the V gene TRBV9; D possibly corresponds to TRBD1 (5 bases). Trimming stripped 3 bases from V and 5 bases from J, with 23 bases between. The CDR3 totals 17 residues. Germline lookup yields CDR1 SGDLS and CDR2 YYNGEE.

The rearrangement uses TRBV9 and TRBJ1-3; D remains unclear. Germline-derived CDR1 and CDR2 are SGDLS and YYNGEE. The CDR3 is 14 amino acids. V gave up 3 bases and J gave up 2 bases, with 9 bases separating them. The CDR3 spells CASSEVVPGNTIYF. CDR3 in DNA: TGTGCCAGCAGCGAGGTAGTGCCTGGAAACACCATATATTTT. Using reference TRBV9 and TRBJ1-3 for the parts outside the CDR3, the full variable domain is DSGVTQTPKHLITATGQRVTLRCSPRSGDLSVYWYQQSLDQGLQFLIQYYNGEERAKGNILERFSAQQFPDLHSELNLSSLELGDSALYFCASSEVVPGNTIYFGEGSWLTVV.

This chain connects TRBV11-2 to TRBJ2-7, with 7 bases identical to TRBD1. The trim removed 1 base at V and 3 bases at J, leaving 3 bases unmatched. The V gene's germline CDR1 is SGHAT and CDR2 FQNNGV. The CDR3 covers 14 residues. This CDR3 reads CASSLVGQFYEQYF. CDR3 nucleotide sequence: TGTGCCAGCAGCTTAGTGGGACAGTTCTACGAGCAGTACTTC. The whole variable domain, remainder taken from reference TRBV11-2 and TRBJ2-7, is EAGVAQSPRYKIIEKRQSVAFWCNPISGHATLYWYQQILGQGPKLLIQFQNNGVVDDSQLPKDRFSAERLKGVDSTLKIQPAKLEDSAVYLCASSLVGQFYEQYFGPGTRLTVT.

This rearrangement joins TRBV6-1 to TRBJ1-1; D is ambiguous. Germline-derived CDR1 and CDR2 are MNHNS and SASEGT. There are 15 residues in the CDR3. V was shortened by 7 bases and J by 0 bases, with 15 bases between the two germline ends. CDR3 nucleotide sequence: TGTGCCAGCATCCAAGACGAGGAGATGAACACTGAAGCTTTCTTT. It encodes CASIQDEEMNTEAFF.

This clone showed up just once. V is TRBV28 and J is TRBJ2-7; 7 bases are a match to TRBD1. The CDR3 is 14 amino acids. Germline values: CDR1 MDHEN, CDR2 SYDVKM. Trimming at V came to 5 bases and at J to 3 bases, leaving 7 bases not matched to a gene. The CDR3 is CASSPRQGYYEQYF. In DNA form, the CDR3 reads TGTGCCAGCAGTCCCAGACAGGGATACTACGAGCAGTACTTC.

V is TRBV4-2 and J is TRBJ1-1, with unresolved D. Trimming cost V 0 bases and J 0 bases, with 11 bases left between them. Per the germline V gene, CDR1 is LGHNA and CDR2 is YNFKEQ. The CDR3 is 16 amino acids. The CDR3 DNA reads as TGTGCCAGCAGCCAAGATTCTTGGTTCATGAACACTGAAGCTTTCTTT. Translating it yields CASSQDSWFMNTEAFF.

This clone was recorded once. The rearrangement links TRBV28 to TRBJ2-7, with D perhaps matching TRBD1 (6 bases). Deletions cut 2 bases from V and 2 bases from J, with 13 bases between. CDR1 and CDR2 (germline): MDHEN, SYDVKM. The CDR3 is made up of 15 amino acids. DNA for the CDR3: TGTGCCAGCAGTTTAACGGCAGGGGCAACCTACGAGCAGTACTTC. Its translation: CASSLTAGATYEQYF.

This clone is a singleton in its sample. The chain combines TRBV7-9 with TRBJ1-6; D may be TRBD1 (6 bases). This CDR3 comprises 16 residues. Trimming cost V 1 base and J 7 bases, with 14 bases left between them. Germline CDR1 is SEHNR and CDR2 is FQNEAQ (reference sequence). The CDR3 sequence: CASSLGQARENSPLHF. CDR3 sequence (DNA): TGTGCCAGCAGCTTAGGACAGGCAAGGGAGAATTCACCCCTCCACTTT.

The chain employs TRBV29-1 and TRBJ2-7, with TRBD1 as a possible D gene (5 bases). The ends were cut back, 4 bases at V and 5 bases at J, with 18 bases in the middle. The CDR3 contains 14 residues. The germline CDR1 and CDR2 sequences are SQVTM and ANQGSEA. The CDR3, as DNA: TGCAGCGTTGTGGCCGACAGTGCCTTCCACGAGCAGTACTTC. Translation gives CSVVADSAFHEQYF.

Here the CDR3 reads CAWNSPGGKDTDTQYF. In DNA, the CDR3 is TGTGCCTGGAATTCTCCGGGAGGGAAGGACACAGATACGCAGTATTTT. The V gene is TRBV30, the J gene TRBJ2-3; 8 positions match TRBD2. The CDR3 runs to 16 residues. CDR1 is GTSNPN and CDR2 is SVGIG in the germline V gene (reference sequence). Unmatched junction bases numbered 11, after V lost 4 bases and J lost 2 bases.

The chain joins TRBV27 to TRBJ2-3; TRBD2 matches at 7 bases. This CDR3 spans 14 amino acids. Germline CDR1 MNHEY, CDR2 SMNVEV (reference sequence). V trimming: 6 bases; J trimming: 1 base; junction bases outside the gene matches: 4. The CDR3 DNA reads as TGTGCCAGCAGGGTGGCGGGGGGCACAGATACGCAGTATTTT. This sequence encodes CASRVAGGTDTQYF.

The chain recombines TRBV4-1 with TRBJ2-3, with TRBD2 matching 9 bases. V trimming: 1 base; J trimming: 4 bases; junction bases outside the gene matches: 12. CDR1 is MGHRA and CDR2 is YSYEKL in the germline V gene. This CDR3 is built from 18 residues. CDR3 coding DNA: TGCGCCAGCAGCCAAGGGGTTACAGGGCGGGAGGGCCCAGATACGCAGTATTTT. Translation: CASSQGVTGREGPDTQYF.

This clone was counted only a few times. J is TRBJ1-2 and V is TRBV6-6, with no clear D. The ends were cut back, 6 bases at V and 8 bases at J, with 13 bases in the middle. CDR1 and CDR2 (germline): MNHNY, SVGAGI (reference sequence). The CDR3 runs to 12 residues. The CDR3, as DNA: TGTGCCAGCAGCTTGTCCGGGGTGGGCTACACCTTC. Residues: CASSLSGVGYTF.

The CDR3 DNA reads as TGTGCCAGCAGTTACTGGCTTGGGACAGATAAGAATGGCTACACCTTC. Translating gives CASSYWLGTDKNGYTF. The chain has TRBV6-5 and TRBJ1-2; TRBD1 agrees at 7 bases. CDR1 is MNHEY, CDR2 SVGAGI, per germline. The V segment lost 1 base and the J segment 6 bases; nucleotides outside the gene matches: 11. There are 16 residues in the CDR3.

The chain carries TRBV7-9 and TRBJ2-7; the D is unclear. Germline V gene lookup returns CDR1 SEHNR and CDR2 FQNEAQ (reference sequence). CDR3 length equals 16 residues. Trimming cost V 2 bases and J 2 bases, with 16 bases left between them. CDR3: CASSLFQAKDAYEQYF. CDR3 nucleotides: TGTGCCAGCAGCTTATTCCAGGCCAAAGATGCCTACGAGCAGTACTTC.

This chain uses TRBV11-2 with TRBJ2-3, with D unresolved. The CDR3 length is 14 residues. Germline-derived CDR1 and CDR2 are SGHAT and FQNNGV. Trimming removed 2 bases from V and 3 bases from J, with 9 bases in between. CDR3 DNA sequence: TGTGCCAGCAGCTTACGGGTTAGGACAGATACGCAGTATTTT. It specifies CASSLRVRTDTQYF.

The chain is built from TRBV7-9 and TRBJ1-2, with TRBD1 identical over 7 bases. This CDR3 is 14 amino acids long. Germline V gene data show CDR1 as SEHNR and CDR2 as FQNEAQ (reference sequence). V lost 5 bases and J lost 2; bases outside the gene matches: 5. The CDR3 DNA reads TGTGCCAGCAGCCCCCGGGACAGCAACTATGGCTACACCTTC. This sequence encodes CASSPRDSNYGYTF. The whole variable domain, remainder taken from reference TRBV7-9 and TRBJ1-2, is DTGVSQNPRHKITKRGQNVTFRCDPISEHNRLYWYRQTLGQGPEFLTYFQNEAQLEKSRLLSDRFSAERPKGSFSTLEIQRTEQGDSAMYLCASSPRDSNYGYTFGSGTRLTVV.

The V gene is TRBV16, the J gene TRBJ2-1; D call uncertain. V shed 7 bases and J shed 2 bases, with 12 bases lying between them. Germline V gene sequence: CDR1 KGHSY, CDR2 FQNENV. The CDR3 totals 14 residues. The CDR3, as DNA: TGTGCCAGCACCCCCTTTGGTACCTACAATGAGCAGTTCTTC. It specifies CASTPFGTYNEQFF. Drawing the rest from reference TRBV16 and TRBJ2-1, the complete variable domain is GEEVAQTPKHLVRGEGQKAKLYCAPIKGHSYVFWYQQVLKNEFKFLISFQNENVFDETGMPKERFSAKCLPNSPCSLEIQATKLEDSAVYFCASTPFGTYNEQFFGPGTRLTVL.

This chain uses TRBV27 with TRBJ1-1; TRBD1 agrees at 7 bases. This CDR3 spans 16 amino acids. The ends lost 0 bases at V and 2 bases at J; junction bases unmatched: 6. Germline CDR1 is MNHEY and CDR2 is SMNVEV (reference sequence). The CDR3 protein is CASSLSIGGANTEAFF. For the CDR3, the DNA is TGTGCCAGCAGTTTATCTATAGGGGGCGCAAACACTGAAGCTTTCTTT.

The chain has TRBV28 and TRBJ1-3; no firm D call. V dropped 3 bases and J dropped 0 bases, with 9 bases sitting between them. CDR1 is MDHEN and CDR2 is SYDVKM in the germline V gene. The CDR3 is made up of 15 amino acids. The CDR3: CASSFRAPSGNTIYF. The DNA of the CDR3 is TGTGCCAGCAGTTTTAGGGCCCCCTCTGGAAACACCATATATTTT.

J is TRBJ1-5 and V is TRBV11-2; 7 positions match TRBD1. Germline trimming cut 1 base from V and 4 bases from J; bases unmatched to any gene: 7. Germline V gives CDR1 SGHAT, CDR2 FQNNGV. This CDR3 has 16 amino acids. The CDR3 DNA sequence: TGTGCCAGCAGCTTAGGTAGGGAACAGGGGAATCAGCCCCAGCATTTT. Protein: CASSLGREQGNQPQHF. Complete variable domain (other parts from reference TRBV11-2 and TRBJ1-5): EAGVAQSPRYKIIEKRQSVAFWCNPISGHATLYWYQQILGQGPKLLIQFQNNGVVDDSQLPKDRFSAERLKGVDSTLKIQPAKLEDSAVYLCASSLGREQGNQPQHFGDGTRLSIL.

The CDR3, as DNA: TGTGCCAGCAACCTCGATAGCGCCTACAATGAGCAGTTCTTC. Translated, it gives CASNLDSAYNEQFF. The chain joins TRBV28 to TRBJ2-1; D is possibly TRBD2 (5 bases). CDR1 MDHEN and CDR2 SYDVKM come from the germline V gene. The V end was cut by 7 bases, the J end by 2 bases, with 12 bases between. The CDR3 has 14 residues.

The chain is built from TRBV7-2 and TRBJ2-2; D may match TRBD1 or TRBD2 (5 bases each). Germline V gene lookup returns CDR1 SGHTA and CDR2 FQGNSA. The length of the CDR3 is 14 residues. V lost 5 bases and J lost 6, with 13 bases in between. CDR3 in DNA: TGTGCCAGCAGCGCCTGGGGGTTCGCCGGGGAGCTGTTTTTT. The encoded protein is CASSAWGFAGELFF.

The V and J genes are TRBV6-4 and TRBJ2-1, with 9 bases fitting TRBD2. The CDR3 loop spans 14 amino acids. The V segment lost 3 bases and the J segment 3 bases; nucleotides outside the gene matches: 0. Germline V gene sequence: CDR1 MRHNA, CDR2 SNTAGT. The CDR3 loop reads CASSEAGGYNEQFF. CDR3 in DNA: TGTGCCAGCAGTGAAGCGGGAGGCTACAATGAGCAGTTCTTC.

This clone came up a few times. In DNA, the CDR3 is TGTGCCAGCAGCCCCGGGTCCGGGGCTGCAACTAATGAAAAACTGTTTTTT. The encoded protein is CASSPGSGAATNEKLFF. The chain employs TRBV5-4 and TRBJ1-4; D is possibly TRBD1 (5 bases). V was pared by 4 bases and J by 0 bases, with 16 bases between. The germline V gene has CDR1 SGHNT and CDR2 YYREEE (reference sequence). This CDR3 is built from 17 residues.

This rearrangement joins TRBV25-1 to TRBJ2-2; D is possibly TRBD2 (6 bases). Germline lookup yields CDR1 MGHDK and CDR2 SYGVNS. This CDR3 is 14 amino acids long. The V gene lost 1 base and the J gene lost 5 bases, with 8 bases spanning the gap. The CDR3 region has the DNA TGTGCCAGCAGTGAATTAGCGGAGACCGGGGAGCTGTTTTTT. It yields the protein CASSELAETGELFF.

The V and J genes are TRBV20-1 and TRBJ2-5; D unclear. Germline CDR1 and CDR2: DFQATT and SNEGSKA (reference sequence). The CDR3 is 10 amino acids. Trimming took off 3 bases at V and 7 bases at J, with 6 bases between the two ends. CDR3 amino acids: CSARDVTQYF. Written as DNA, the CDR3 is TGCAGTGCTAGGGACGTGACCCAGTACTTC.

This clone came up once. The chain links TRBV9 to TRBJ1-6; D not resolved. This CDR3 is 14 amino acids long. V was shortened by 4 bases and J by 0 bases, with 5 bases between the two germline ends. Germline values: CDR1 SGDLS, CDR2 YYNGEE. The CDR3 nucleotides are TGTGCCAGCAGCTACCTCTCCTATAATTCACCCCTCCACTTT. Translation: CASSYLSYNSPLHF.

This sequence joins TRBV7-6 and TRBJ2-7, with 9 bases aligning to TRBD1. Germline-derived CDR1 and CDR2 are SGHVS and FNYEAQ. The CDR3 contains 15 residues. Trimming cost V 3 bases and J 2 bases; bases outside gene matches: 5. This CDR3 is CASSFGTGLTYEQYF. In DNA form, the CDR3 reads TGTGCCAGCAGCTTTGGGACAGGGCTGACCTACGAGCAGTACTTC.

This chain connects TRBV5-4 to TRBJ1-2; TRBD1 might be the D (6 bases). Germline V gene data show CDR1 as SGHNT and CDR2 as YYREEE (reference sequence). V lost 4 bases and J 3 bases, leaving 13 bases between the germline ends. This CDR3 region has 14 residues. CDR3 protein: CASSPQGLDYGYTF. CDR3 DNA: TGTGCCAGCAGCCCGCAGGGGTTGGACTATGGCTACACCTTC.